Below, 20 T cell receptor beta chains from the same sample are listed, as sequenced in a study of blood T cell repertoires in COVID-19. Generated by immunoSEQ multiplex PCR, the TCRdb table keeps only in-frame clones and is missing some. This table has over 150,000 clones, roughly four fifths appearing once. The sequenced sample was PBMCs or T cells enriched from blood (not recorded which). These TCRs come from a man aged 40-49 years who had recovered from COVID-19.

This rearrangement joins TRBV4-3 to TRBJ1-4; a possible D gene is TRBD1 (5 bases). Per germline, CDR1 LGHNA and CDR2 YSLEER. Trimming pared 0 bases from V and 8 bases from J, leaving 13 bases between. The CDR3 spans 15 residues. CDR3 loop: CASSQESGRGEKLFF. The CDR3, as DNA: TGCGCCAGCAGCCAAGAATCAGGGCGAGGAGAAAAACTGTTTTTT.

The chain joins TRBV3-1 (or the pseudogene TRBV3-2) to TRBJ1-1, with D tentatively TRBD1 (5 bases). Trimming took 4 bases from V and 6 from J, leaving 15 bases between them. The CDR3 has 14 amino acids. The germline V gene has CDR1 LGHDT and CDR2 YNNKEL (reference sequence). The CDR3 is CASSPKWGVAEAFF. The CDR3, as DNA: TGTGCCAGCAGCCCGAAGTGGGGGGTCGCTGAAGCTTTCTTT.

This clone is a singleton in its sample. CDR3 sequence reads: CASSLKAGHEAFF. The CDR3 nucleotides are TGTGCCAGCAGCTTAAAAGCGGGACATGAAGCTTTCTTT. V is TRBV7-6 and J is TRBJ1-1, with a possible D match to TRBD1 (6 bases). The CDR3 totals 13 residues. Deletions cut 2 bases from V and 7 bases from J, with 11 bases between. CDR1 and CDR2 (germline): SGHVS, FNYEAQ.

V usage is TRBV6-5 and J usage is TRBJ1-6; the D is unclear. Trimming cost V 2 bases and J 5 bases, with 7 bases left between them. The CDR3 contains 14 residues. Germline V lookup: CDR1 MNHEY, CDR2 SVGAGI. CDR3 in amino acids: CASSYIQNNSPLHF. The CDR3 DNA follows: TGTGCCAGCAGTTACATCCAGAATAATTCACCCCTCCACTTT.

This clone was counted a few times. In DNA form, the CDR3 reads TGTGCCAGCAGCTTACGGGGTAGTCCTCTCAATCAGCCCCAGCATTTT. This codes for CASSLRGSPLNQPQHF. The rearrangement links TRBV7-4 to TRBJ1-5; D is unresolved. Germline V lookup: CDR1 SGHVT, CDR2 SQSDAQ. The CDR3 totals 16 residues. V dropped 2 bases and J dropped 3 bases, with 14 bases sitting between them. Using reference TRBV7-4 and TRBJ1-5 for the parts outside the CDR3, the full variable domain is GAGVSQSPRYKVAKRGRDVALRCDSISGHVTLYWYRQTLGQGSEVLTYSQSDAQRDKSGRPSGRFSAERPERSVSTLKIQRTEQGDSAVYLCASSLRGSPLNQPQHFGDGTRLSIL.

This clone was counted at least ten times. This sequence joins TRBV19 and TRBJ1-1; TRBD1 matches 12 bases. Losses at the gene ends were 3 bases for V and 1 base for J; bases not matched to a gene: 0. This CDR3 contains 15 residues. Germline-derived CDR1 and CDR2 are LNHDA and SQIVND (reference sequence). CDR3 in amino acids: CASSMGQGANTEAFF. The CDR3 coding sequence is TGTGCCAGTAGTATGGGACAGGGGGCGAACACTGAAGCTTTCTTT.

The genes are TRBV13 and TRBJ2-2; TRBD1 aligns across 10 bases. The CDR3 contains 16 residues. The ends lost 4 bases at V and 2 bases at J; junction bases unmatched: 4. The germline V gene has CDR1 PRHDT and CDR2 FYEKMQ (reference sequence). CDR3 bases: TGTGCCAGCAGCTCCCGGGACAGGGGAAACACCGGGGAGCTGTTTTTT. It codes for CASSSRDRGNTGELFF. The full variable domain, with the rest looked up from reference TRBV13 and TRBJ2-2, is AAGVIQSPRHLIKEKRETATLKCYPIPRHDTVYWYQQGPGQDPQFLISFYEKMQSDKGSIPDRFSAQQFSDYHSELNMSSLELGDSALYFCASSSRDRGNTGELFFGEGSRLTVL.

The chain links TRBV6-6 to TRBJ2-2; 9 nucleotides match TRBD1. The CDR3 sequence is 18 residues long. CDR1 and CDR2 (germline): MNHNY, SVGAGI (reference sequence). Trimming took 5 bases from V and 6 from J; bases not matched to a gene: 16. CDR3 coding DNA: TGTGCCAGCAGTCCCCCACGAGGACAGGGGATTAAAGCCGGGGAGCTGTTTTTT. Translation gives CASSPPRGQGIKAGELFF.

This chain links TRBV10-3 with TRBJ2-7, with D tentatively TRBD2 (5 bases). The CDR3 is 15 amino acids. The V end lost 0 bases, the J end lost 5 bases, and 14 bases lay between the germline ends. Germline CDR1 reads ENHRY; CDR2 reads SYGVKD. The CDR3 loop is CAISESWRSSDEQYF. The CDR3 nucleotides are TGTGCCATCAGTGAGTCCTGGCGAAGTAGCGACGAGCAGTACTTC.

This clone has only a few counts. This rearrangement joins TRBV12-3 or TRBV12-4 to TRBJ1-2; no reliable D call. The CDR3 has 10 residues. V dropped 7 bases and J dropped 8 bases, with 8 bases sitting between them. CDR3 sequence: CASKPVGYTF. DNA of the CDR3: TGTGCCAGCAAACCAGTAGGCTACACCTTC.

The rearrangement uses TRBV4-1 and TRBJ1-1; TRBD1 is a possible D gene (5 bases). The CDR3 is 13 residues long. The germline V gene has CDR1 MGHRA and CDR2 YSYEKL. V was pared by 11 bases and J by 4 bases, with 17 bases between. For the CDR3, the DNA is TGCGCCTCAGGGAGGGGAGGGAGCACTGAAGCTTTCTTT. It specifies CASGRGGSTEAFF.

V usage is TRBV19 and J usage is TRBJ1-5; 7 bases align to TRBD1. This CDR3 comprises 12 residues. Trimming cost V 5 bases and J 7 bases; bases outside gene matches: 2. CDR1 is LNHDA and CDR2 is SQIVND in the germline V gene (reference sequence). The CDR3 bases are TGTGCCAGTAGTCGGGGACAGCAGCCCCAGCATTTT. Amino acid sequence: CASSRGQQPQHF.

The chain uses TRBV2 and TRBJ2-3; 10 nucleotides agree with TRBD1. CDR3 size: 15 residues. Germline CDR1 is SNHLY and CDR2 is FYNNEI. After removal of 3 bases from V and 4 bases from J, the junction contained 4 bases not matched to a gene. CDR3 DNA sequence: TGTGCCAGCAGTGATAGGACAGGGGGAGCAGATACGCAGTATTTT. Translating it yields CASSDRTGGADTQYF.

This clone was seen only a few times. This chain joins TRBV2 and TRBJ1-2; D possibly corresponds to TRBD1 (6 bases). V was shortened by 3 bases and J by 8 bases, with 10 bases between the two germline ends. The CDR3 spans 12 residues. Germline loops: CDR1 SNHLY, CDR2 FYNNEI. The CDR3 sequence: CASSDGGQGYTF. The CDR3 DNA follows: TGTGCCAGCAGTGATGGGGGCCAAGGCTACACCTTC. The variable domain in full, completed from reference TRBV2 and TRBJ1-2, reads EPEVTQTPSHQVTQMGQEVILRCVPISNHLYFYWYRQILGQKVEFLVSFYNNEISEKSEIFDDQFSVERPDGSNFTLKIRSTKLEDSAMYFCASSDGGQGYTFGSGTRLTVV.

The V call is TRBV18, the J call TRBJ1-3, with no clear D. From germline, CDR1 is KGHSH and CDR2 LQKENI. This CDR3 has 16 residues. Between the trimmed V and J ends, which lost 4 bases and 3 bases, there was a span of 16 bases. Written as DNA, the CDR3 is TGTGCCAGCTCACTTCCCGGACGGGCGGGTGGAAACACCATATATTTT. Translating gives CASSLPGRAGGNTIYF.

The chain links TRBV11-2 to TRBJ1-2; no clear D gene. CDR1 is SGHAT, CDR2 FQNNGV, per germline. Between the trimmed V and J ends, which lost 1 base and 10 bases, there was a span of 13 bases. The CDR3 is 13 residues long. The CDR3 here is CASSLGFSEVYTF. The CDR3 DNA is TGTGCCAGCAGCTTAGGGTTTTCGGAGGTCTACACCTTC.

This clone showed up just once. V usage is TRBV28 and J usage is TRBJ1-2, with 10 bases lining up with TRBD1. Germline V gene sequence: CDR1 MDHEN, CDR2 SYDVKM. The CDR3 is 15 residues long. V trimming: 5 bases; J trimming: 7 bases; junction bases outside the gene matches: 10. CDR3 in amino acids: CASSKTGTGEFGYTF. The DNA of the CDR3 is TGTGCCAGCAGTAAGACCGGGACAGGGGAATTTGGCTACACCTTC.

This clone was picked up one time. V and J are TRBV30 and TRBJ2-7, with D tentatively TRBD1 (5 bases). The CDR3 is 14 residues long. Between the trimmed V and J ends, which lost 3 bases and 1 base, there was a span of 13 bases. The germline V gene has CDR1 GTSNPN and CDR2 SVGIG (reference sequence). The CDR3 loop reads CAWRTQGSSYEQYF. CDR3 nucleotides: TGTGCCTGGAGAACGCAGGGTTCGTCCTACGAGCAGTACTTC.

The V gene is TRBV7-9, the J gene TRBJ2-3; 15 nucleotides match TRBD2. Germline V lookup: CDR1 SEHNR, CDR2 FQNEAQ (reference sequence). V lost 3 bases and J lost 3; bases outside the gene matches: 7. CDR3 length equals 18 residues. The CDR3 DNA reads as TGTGCCAGCAGCTTTAGGACTAGCGGGGGGGCCCGGACAGATACGCAGTATTTT. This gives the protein CASSFRTSGGARTDTQYF. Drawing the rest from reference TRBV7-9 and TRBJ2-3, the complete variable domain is DTGVSQNPRHKITKRGQNVTFRCDPISEHNRLYWYRQTLGQGPEFLTYFQNEAQLEKSRLLSDRFSAERPKGSFSTLEIQRTEQGDSAMYLCASSFRTSGGARTDTQYFGPGTRLTVL.

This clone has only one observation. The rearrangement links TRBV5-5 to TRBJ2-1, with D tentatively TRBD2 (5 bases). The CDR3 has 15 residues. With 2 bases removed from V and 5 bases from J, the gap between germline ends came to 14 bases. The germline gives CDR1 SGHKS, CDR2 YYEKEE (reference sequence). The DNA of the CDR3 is TGTGCCAGCAGCTTCCTCGGGGTAGGGAACAATGAGCAGTTCTTC. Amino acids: CASSFLGVGNNEQFF.